This entry concerns a single TCR beta chain. The antigen remains undetermined. Naive CD8 cells were CD45RO-negative, positively selected for CCR7, excluding terminally differentiated effector memory CD45RA+ cells. Donors had no recently reported acute infections or vaccinations and were HIV-negative. The data derive from a study of shared clonotypes between healthy human individuals. About the study: CD4 naive cells filled three plates per donor, CD4 memory three, CD8 naive two and CD8 memory one.

Study observations and caveats: In the sorted subsets, rarefaction showed sequencing was incomplete despite large depth.

The CDR3 has 13 amino acids. Germline CDR1 MDHEN, CDR2 SYDVKM. Unmatched junction bases numbered 5, after V lost 6 bases and J lost 6 bases. The assay was immunoSEQ multiplex PCR, and TCRdb's table has in-frame clones only and misses some. The sample lists over 800,000 clones, about 92% seen once, with around 24% in the top ten. The J gene is TRBJ1-2, the V gene TRBV28, with 9 bases aligning to TRBD1. The TCR was taken from a man under 40 in good health. Specimen: naive CD8+ T cells sorted from blood. CDR3: CASSPGTGHGYTF. DNA of the CDR3: TGTGCCAGCAGCCCCGGGACAGGGCATGGCTACACCTTC.